This entry features one T cell receptor (beta chain) sequence. Its antigen is not known. This sample was included in a study of PD-1 blockade in classical Hodgkin lymphoma. The CDR3 is 14 amino acids. CDR1 and CDR2 (germline): SGHRS, YFSETQ. With 2 bases clipped from V and 10 bases from J, the junction kept 7 bases outside the gene matches. The assay was immunoSEQ multiplex PCR, and TCRdb's table has in-frame clones only and misses some. The table lists around 60,000 clones, around nine tenths of them singletons. Relapse was seen in all patients after autologous stem cell transplantation, and brentuximab vedotin exposure was variable. Findings of the study overall: Repertoires differed for reasons still undefined, possibly disease activity or prior therapy. Individuals who commenced nivolumab within less than 1 year of ASCT were excluded.

This chain uses TRBV5-1 with TRBJ2-4, with 9 bases aligning to TRBD2. The sequencing here drew on peripheral blood mononuclear cells (PBMCs), taken before the second cycle of nivolumab. This sequence was found in a human donor with classical Hodgkin lymphoma. CDR3 region: CASSLERGERIQYF. CDR3 nucleotide sequence: TGCGCCAGCAGCTTAGAGCGGGGGGAGAGGATTCAGTACTTC. Looking up the rest from reference TRBV5-1 and TRBJ2-4 gives the full variable domain: KAGVTQTPRYLIKTRGQQVTLSCSPISGHRSVSWYQQTPGQGLQFLFEYFSETQRNKGNFPGRFSGRQFSNSRSEMNVSTLELGDSALYLCASSLERGERIQYFGAGTRLSVL.